These 3 T cell receptor beta chains originate from one sample sequenced in a study of blood T cells in healthy people across ages. For the second PCR, which ran for about 6 to 11 cycles, a sample-barcoded 5' primer and a J-beta primer mix were used. TCRdb itself ran the 5' RACE reads through MiXCR, one entry per CDR3 protein. Of 600,000 or so distinct CDR3 sequences listed, roughly 21% are singletons. Specimen: blood. The source is a man aged 65 to 79 in good health.

The V gene is TRBV29-1, the J gene TRBJ1-4, with a weak D call TRBD1 (6 bases). V was trimmed by 7 bases and J by 8 bases, leaving 14 bases between them. The CDR3 has 12 amino acids. From germline, CDR1 is SQVTM and CDR2 ANQGSEA. The CDR3 region is CSGRGDDEKLFF. The CDR3 DNA sequence: TGCAGCGGGAGGGGGGACGACGAAAAACTGTTTTTT.

This clonotype occurred a few times. This rearrangement joins TRBV2 to TRBJ2-7; D may be TRBD1 (6 bases). This CDR3 region has 13 residues. V was cut by 7 bases and J by 4 bases, with 14 bases left in between. Germline lookup yields CDR1 SNHLY and CDR2 FYNNEI. CDR3 protein: CASNEDQGYEQYF. The CDR3 bases are TGTGCCAGCAACGAGGATCAGGGGTACGAGCAGTACTTC.

This chain uses TRBV14 with TRBJ1-1, with D unresolved. Deletions cut 2 bases from V and 0 bases from J, with 13 bases between. This CDR3 region has 16 residues. CDR1 is SGHDN, CDR2 FVKESK, per germline. The CDR3 DNA reads as TGTGCCAGCAGCCAATTGGAGGGCCCCATGAACACTGAAGCTTTCTTT. Its translation: CASSQLEGPMNTEAFF.